This T cell receptor beta chain was retrieved from a study of graft-versus-host responses after intestinal transplantation. Overall study context: Induction with anti-thymocyte globulin, then tacrolimus and steroids for roughly three years, was given to all recipients. Findings and caveats of the study: Analysis identified GvH clones in recipient marrow, with some appearing first in ileum or blood.

Of note for this clone: The antigen remains unidentified.

With 1 base clipped from V and 4 bases from J, the junction kept 5 bases outside the gene matches. Looked up from germline, CDR1 is SGHAT and CDR2 is FQNNGV. The CDR3 runs 15 residues. This table comes from immunoSEQ multiplex PCR, and its TCRdb copy is limited to in-frame clones, with some not included. The repertoire includes around 90,000 clones, about 95% of them detected once, and over 0.15% sits in the top ten. The receptor was isolated from a human donor who was the organ donor for an intestinal transplant. The chain has TRBV11-2 and TRBJ2-5; TRBD1 agrees at 8 bases. The sequencing used unstimulated CD4+ T cells sorted from spleen or lymph node cells, collected before transplant. The CDR3 is CASSLVHDRGETQYF. In nucleotides, the CDR3 is TGTGCCAGCAGCTTAGTTCACGACAGGGGAGAGACCCAGTACTTC. The full variable domain, its missing parts supplied by reference TRBV11-2 and TRBJ2-5, is EAGVAQSPRYKIIEKRQSVAFWCNPISGHATLYWYQQILGQGPKLLIQFQNNGVVDDSQLPKDRFSAERLKGVDSTLKIQPAKLEDSAVYLCASSLVHDRGETQYFGPGTRLLVL.